This T cell receptor (beta chain) was identified during a study of T cell clonotyping in hematopoietic cell transplantation. Study information: Blood collection times were about day -28 and days 30, 100, 180 posttransplant. Points from the study as a whole: At the given depth, recipient repertoires were over 95% de novo clonotypes.

Comment on this clone: Its antigen is still unknown.

The method was immunoSEQ multiplex PCR; TCRdb's version includes in-frame clones alone and lacks a portion of them. The sample contains some 2,800 clones, over 80% of which appear only once. The source material was PBMCs, sampled at the time of graft-versus-host disease after allogeneic stem cell transplant. This TCR came from a male patient aged 55 to 70 who had an allogeneic stem cell transplant from a related donor, so the T cells may come from the graft donor. Some clones in this sample may be carry-over from other donors' samples.

CDR3 residues: CASSRDYALDEQFF. The CDR3 region has the DNA TGTGCCAGCAGCCGGGACTACGCACTCGATGAGCAGTTCTTC. The gene calls are TRBV7-6 and TRBJ2-1; TRBD2 matches at 7 bases. CDR1 and CDR2 (germline): SGHVS, FNYEAQ. CDR3 length: 14 amino acids. The V gene end was trimmed by 5 bases and the J gene end by 8 bases; junction bases not matched to a gene: 9.